This passage covers 27 T cell receptor beta chains from one sample sequenced in a study of long-term antiretroviral therapy in people with HIV. Survey-level resolution applied to immunoSEQ assay v3.0. Some clones are missing from TCRdb's copy, which holds only in-frame ones; the method was immunoSEQ multiplex PCR. Of 20,000 to 25,000 clones listed, about four fifths were seen once; the top ten hold 7.2%. The sequencing here drew on unsorted PBMCs, taken 1.5 years after starting antiretroviral therapy. The source of these receptors is a man aged 25-45 years with HIV.

The rearrangement links TRBV7-9 to TRBJ1-1; D might be TRBD1 (5 bases). This CDR3 contains 17 residues. Germline V gene sequence: CDR1 SEHNR, CDR2 FQNEAQ (reference sequence). V lost 5 bases, J lost 3 bases, and 22 bases lay in between. The CDR3 sequence: CASSRTPHLGMDTEAFF. In nucleotides, the CDR3 is TGTGCCAGCAGCCGGACACCTCACTTAGGGATGGACACTGAAGCTTTCTTT.

The chain is built from TRBV19 and TRBJ1-5; D not resolved. CDR1 and CDR2 from the germline V gene are LNHDA and SQIVND (reference sequence). The V end lost 1 base, the J end lost 4 bases, and 2 bases lay between the germline ends. The CDR3 length is 12 residues. CDR3 loop: CASSIGNQPQHF. The CDR3, as DNA: TGTGCCAGTAGTATAGGGAATCAGCCCCAGCATTTT. The full variable domain, rest sourced from reference TRBV19 and TRBJ1-5, is DGGITQSPKYLFRKEGQNVTLSCEQNLNHDAMYWYRQDPGQGLRLIYYSQIVNDFQKGDIAEGYSVSREKKESFPLTVTSAQKNPTAFYLCASSIGNQPQHFGDGTRLSIL.

This clone was counted between two and nine times. The chain uses TRBV7-9 and TRBJ2-3; D not certain. Trimming shortened V by 6 bases and J by 2 bases, and 6 bases separated the two germline ends. The length of the CDR3 is 12 residues. Germline-derived CDR1 and CDR2 are SEHNR and FQNEAQ (reference sequence). CDR3 DNA sequence: TGTGCCAGCAGTAGACCCACAGATACGCAGTATTTT. Protein product: CASSRPTDTQYF.

This chain connects TRBV19 to TRBJ1-4; 7 nucleotides line up with TRBD1. The V gene end was trimmed by 4 bases and the J gene end by 3 bases; junction bases not matched to a gene: 5. CDR1 is LNHDA and CDR2 is SQIVND in the germline V gene (reference sequence). This CDR3 spans 15 amino acids. CDR3 nucleotide sequence: TGTGCCAGTAGTAGTCCGGGACAGCCTAATGAAAAACTGTTTTTT. It codes for CASSSPGQPNEKLFF.

The J gene is TRBJ2-1, the V gene TRBV19; the D is unclear. The V gene lost 6 bases and the J gene lost 6 bases, with 12 bases spanning the gap. The CDR3 runs 13 residues. The V gene's germline CDR1 is LNHDA and CDR2 SQIVND (reference sequence). CDR3 protein: CASRTAVSNEQFF. The CDR3 DNA reads as TGTGCCAGTAGGACTGCCGTTAGCAATGAGCAGTTCTTC. The variable domain in full, with the rest retrieved from reference TRBV19 and TRBJ2-1, is DGGITQSPKYLFRKEGQNVTLSCEQNLNHDAMYWYRQDPGQGLRLIYYSQIVNDFQKGDIAEGYSVSREKKESFPLTVTSAQKNPTAFYLCASRTAVSNEQFFGPGTRLTVL.

This chain joins TRBV30 and TRBJ2-7, with no clear D. Trimming shortened V by 1 base and J by 4 bases, and 5 bases separated the two germline ends. The CDR3 extends over 11 amino acids. CDR1 and CDR2 (germline): GTSNPN, SVGIG (reference sequence). The CDR3 protein is CAWSDQYEQYF. The CDR3 coding sequence is TGTGCCTGGAGTGACCAGTACGAGCAGTACTTC. The full variable domain, in which reference TRBV30 and TRBJ2-7 provide the parts outside the CDR3, is SQTIHQWPATLVQPVGSPLSLECTVEGTSNPNLYWYRQAAGRGLQLLFYSVGIGQISSEVPQNLSASRPQDRQFILSSKKLLLSDSGFYLCAWSDQYEQYFGPGTRLTVT.

V usage is TRBV11-2 and J usage is TRBJ2-7; D gene uncertain. Trimming took off 3 bases at V and 0 bases at J, with 12 bases between the two ends. The germline gives CDR1 SGHAT, CDR2 FQNNGV. CDR3 length: 15 amino acids. This chain's CDR3 is CASSFIDTSSYEQYF. In nucleotides, the CDR3 is TGTGCCAGCAGCTTCATCGACACGTCCTCCTACGAGCAGTACTTC.

The chain joins TRBV27 to TRBJ2-7, with D possibly TRBD2 on 6 matching bases. Germline lookup yields CDR1 MNHEY and CDR2 SMNVEV (reference sequence). Trimming pared 0 bases from V and 1 base from J, leaving 13 bases between. There are 16 residues in the CDR3. CDR3 sequence reads: CASSLSPAGASYEQYF. The CDR3 DNA is TGTGCCAGCAGTTTATCGCCAGCGGGTGCTTCCTACGAGCAGTACTTC.

The chain uses TRBV6-4 and TRBJ1-1, with a tentative D call TRBD1 (5 bases). The CDR3 has 18 residues. V dropped 6 bases and J dropped 4 bases, with 27 bases sitting between them. Germline V gives CDR1 MRHNA, CDR2 SNTAGT. The chain's CDR3 is CASRWGFRNWFRITEAFF. The CDR3 DNA reads as TGTGCCAGCAGGTGGGGCTTCAGGAATTGGTTTCGAATCACTGAAGCTTTCTTT.

This clone has just one count. This chain links TRBV6-5 with TRBJ1-2; 11 bases are a match to TRBD1. J was trimmed by 4 bases and V by 10 bases; bases with no gene match: 5. CDR3 length equals 13 residues. The germline V gene has CDR1 MNHEY and CDR2 SVGAGI. The CDR3 is CATRGTGGYGYTF. The CDR3 DNA reads TGTGCCACGCGAGGGACAGGGGGCTATGGCTACACCTTC.

In the case of this clone: Other DNA sequences in the same sample also yield this CDR3. The rearrangement joins TRBV7-6 to TRBJ1-1, with D unresolved. CDR1 and CDR2 (germline): SGHVS, FNYEAQ. CDR3 length equals 14 residues. V was pared by 5 bases and J by 0 bases, with 10 bases between. CDR3 region: CASSPTGLNTEAFF. CDR3 sequence (DNA): TGTGCCAGCAGCCCGACGGGCCTGAACACTGAAGCTTTCTTT. The variable domain in full, completed from reference TRBV7-6 and TRBJ1-1, reads GAGVSQSPRYKVTKRGQDVALRCDPISGHVSLYWYRQALGQGPEFLTYFNYEAQQDKSGLPNDRFSAERPEGSISTLTIQRTEQRDSAMYRCASSPTGLNTEAFFGQGTRLTVV.

This clone was recorded a few times. V and J are TRBV4-1 and TRBJ2-1; 10 bases line up with TRBD2. V lost 0 bases and J lost 9; bases outside the gene matches: 2. Per germline, CDR1 MGHRA and CDR2 YSYEKL. This CDR3 comprises 14 residues. DNA of the CDR3: TGCGCCAGCAGCCAAGAAATAGCGGGAGGTGAGCAGTTCTTC. Its protein product is CASSQEIAGGEQFF.

This rearrangement joins TRBV28 to TRBJ2-1; D is unclear. V dropped 2 bases and J dropped 5 bases, with 7 bases sitting between them. CDR1 and CDR2 (germline): MDHEN, SYDVKM. CDR3 length equals 13 residues. The CDR3 spells CASSLNSDNEQFF. CDR3 in DNA: TGTGCCAGCAGTTTAAATTCGGACAATGAGCAGTTCTTC.

In this sample, this clone turned up a few times. CDR3 in DNA: TGTGCCAGCAGCTTTGAGCAGGGGGCTACCTACGAGCAGTACTTC. Residues: CASSFEQGATYEQYF. The V and J genes are TRBV11-2 and TRBJ2-7, with TRBD1 matching 8 bases. V shed 3 bases and J 2 bases; nucleotides not matched to a gene: 6. The CDR3 loop spans 15 amino acids. Germline V gene data show CDR1 as SGHAT and CDR2 as FQNNGV.

The chain is built from TRBV5-6 and TRBJ2-7; tentatively, D is TRBD1 (5 bases). Germline CDR1 SGHDT, CDR2 YYEEEE. This CDR3 has 15 amino acids. Between the trimmed V and J ends, which lost 1 base and 7 bases, there was a span of 18 bases. The CDR3 coding sequence is TGTGCCAGCAGCTTGATCGCCCGGACATTTTTGGAGCAGTACTTC. The encoded protein is CASSLIARTFLEQYF.

This clone was seen just once. The gene calls are TRBV5-1 and TRBJ2-7; no reliable D call. The V gene lost 2 bases and the J gene lost 0 bases, with 9 bases spanning the gap. The CDR3 loop spans 14 amino acids. Germline loops: CDR1 SGHRS, CDR2 YFSETQ. This CDR3 is CASSFNTDSYEQYF. CDR3 coding DNA: TGCGCCAGCAGCTTCAACACGGACTCCTACGAGCAGTACTTC.

This chain links TRBV10-3 with TRBJ1-2, with D uncertain. The CDR3 is 14 amino acids. CDR1 is ENHRY, CDR2 SYGVKD, per germline. Trimming shortened V by 7 bases and J by 4 bases, and 16 bases separated the two germline ends. The CDR3 DNA is TGTGCCATCAAGGGCCAAATTCTTACCTATGGCTACACCTTC. This sequence encodes CAIKGQILTYGYTF.

The rearrangement uses TRBV5-4 and TRBJ2-1, with 7 nucleotides matching TRBD1. After removal of 6 bases from V and 0 bases from J, the junction contained 6 bases not matched to a gene. Germline V lookup: CDR1 SGHNT, CDR2 YYREEE (reference sequence). CDR3 length: 15 residues. The DNA for the CDR3 is TGTGCCAGCATCCCGGACAGGTCCTCCTACAATGAGCAGTTCTTC. Translated: CASIPDRSSYNEQFF. The variable domain in full, with the rest retrieved from reference TRBV5-4 and TRBJ2-1, is ETGVTQSPTHLIKTRGQQVTLRCSSQSGHNTVSWYQQALGQGPQFIFQYYREEENGRGNFPPRFSGLQFPNYSSELNVNALELDDSALYLCASIPDRSSYNEQFFGPGTRLTVL.

The chain links TRBV6-4 to TRBJ2-7; D is uncertain. CDR3 length: 11 residues. V lost 9 bases to trimming and J lost 7 bases, with 13 bases between them. Germline lookup yields CDR1 MRHNA and CDR2 SNTAGT. This chain's CDR3 is CARDPPIEQYF. CDR3 DNA: TGTGCCAGGGACCCCCCTATAGAGCAGTACTTC.

The chain carries TRBV19 and TRBJ1-2; no reliable D call. CDR1 LNHDA and CDR2 SQIVND come from the germline V gene (reference sequence). V was shortened by 5 bases and J by 1 base, with 5 bases between the two germline ends. This CDR3 contains 12 residues. This chain's CDR3 is CASSWGNYGYTF. In nucleotides, the CDR3 is TGTGCCAGTAGTTGGGGTAACTATGGCTACACCTTC.

V gene TRBV9 combines with J gene TRBJ1-1, with D possibly being TRBD1 (6 bases). V lost 3 bases and J lost 1, with 10 bases in between. The CDR3 runs 14 residues. In germline, CDR1 is SGDLS, CDR2 YYNGEE. This CDR3 reads CASSGTGRNTEAFF. The CDR3 DNA reads as TGTGCCAGCAGCGGTACAGGGAGGAACACTGAAGCTTTCTTT.

This clone was counted once. J is TRBJ2-1 and V is TRBV5-8; 12 nucleotides agree with TRBD2. The CDR3 runs to 16 residues. Germline CDR1 and CDR2: SGHTS and YDEGEE. The junction had 11 bases not matched to a gene; V was cut back by 7 bases and J by 6 bases. The CDR3 loop is CASRLAGGPSGNEQFF. CDR3 nucleotide sequence: TGTGCCAGCCGCCTAGCGGGAGGGCCTAGCGGCAATGAGCAGTTCTTC.

The chain uses TRBV10-3 and TRBJ1-2; D remains unclear. In germline, CDR1 is ENHRY, CDR2 SYGVKD. Between the trimmed V and J ends, which lost 3 bases and 7 bases, there was a span of 9 bases. The CDR3 is 12 amino acids. CDR3 region: CAISEEGRGYTF. The CDR3 region has the DNA TGTGCCATCAGTGAAGAGGGCCGTGGCTACACCTTC.

The chain combines TRBV11-2 with TRBJ1-1; 9 bases agree with TRBD1. CDR1 is SGHAT, CDR2 FQNNGV, per germline. V dropped 3 bases and J dropped 4; count of bases not matched to a gene: 3. The CDR3 spans 14 residues. The CDR3 bases are TGTGCCAGCAGCTTGGGACAGGGCAGCACTGAAGCTTTCTTT. Its translation is CASSLGQGSTEAFF.

The genes are TRBV4-1 and TRBJ1-2; TRBD1 agrees at 8 bases. The CDR3 has 13 residues. V dropped 4 bases and J dropped 3; count of bases not matched to a gene: 1. CDR1 and CDR2 (germline): MGHRA, YSYEKL. In nucleotides, the CDR3 is TGCGCCAGCAGCCTGGACAGGGACTATGGCTACACCTTC. It codes for CASSLDRDYGYTF.

The CDR3 is CASSQGHSSYEQYF. The CDR3 DNA reads as TGCGCCAGCAGCCAGGGACATTCCTCCTACGAGCAGTACTTC. The chain links TRBV4-3 to TRBJ2-7; D is perhaps TRBD1 (6 bases). The CDR3 is 14 amino acids. Trimming cost V 3 bases and J 0 bases, with 9 bases left between them. CDR1 LGHNA and CDR2 YSLEER come from the germline V gene.

The J gene is TRBJ2-3, the V gene TRBV6-5; D remains ambiguous. Looked up from germline, CDR1 is MNHEY and CDR2 is SVGAGI. With 2 bases removed from V and 6 bases from J, the gap between germline ends came to 6 bases. The CDR3 covers 12 residues. CDR3 in DNA: TGTGCCAGCAGTTACGGAAAGGATACGCAGTATTTT. This translates into CASSYGKDTQYF.